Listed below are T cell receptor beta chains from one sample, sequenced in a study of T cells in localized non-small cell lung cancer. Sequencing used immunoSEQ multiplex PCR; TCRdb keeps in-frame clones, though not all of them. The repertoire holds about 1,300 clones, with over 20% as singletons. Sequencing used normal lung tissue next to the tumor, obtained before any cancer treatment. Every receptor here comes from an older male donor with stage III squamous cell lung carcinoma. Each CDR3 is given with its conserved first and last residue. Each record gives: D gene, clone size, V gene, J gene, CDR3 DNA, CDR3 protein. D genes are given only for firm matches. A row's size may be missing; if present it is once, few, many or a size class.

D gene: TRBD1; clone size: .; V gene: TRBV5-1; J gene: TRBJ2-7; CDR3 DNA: TGCGCCAGCAGCCCAAGACAGGGGGCCTACGAGCAGTACTTC; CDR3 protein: CASSPRQGAYEQYF
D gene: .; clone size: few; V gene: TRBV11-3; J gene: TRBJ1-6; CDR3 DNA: TGTGCCAGCAGCTTAGTCGACAGCAGCTCACCCCTCCACTTT; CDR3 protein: CASSLVDSSSPLHF
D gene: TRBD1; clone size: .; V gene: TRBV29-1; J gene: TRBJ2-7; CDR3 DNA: TGCAGCGTCAAAGAACCGGGACAGGGGGCGGGGGAGCAGTACTTC; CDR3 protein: CSVKEPGQGAGEQYF
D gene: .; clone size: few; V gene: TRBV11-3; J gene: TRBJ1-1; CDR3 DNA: TGTGCCAGCAGCCGAGGGACGGAAGACACTGAAGCTTTCTTT; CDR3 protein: CASSRGTEDTEAFF
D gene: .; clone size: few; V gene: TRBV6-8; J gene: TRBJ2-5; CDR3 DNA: TGTGCCAGCAGTTACGAAGCCCAAGAGACCCAGTACTTC; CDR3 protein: CASSYEAQETQYF
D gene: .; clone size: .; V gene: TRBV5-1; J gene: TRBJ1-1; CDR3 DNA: TGCGCCAGCAGCTCGCAACAGGGCATCACTGAAGCTTTCTTT; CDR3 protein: CASSSQQGITEAFF
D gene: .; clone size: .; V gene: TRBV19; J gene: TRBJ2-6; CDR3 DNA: TGTGCCAGTAGTATAGAAGGGAACTCTGGGGCCAACGTCCTGACTTTC; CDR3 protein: CASSIEGNSGANVLTF
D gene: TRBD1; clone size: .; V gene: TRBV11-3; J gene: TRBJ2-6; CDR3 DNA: TGTGCCAGCAGCCAAGGGGACAGCTCTGGGGCCAACGTCCTGACTTTC; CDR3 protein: CASSQGDSSGANVLTF
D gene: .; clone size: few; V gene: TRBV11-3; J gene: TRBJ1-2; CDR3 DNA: TGTGCCAGCAGCCCTTACATCACTAACTATGGCTACACCTTC; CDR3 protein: CASSPYITNYGYTF
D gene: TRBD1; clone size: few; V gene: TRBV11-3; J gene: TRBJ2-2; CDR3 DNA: TGTGCCAGCAGCCCGACAGGGGCTACGAACACCGGGGAGCTGTTTTTT; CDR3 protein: CASSPTGATNTGELFF
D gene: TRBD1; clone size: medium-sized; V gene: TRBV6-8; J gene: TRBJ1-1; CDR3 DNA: TGTGCCAGCAGTTACGGGACAGGGGGAACTGAAGCTTTCTTT; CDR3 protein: CASSYGTGGTEAFF
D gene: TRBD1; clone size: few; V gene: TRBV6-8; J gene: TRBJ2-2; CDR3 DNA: TGTGCCAGCAGCGACAGGGGCGCAACCAACACCGGGGAGCTGTTTTTT; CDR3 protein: CASSDRGATNTGELFF
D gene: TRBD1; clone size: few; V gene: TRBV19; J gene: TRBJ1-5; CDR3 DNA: TGTGCCACGTCCGGGACAGGGGGCGGACAGCCCCAGCATTTT; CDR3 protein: CATSGTGGGQPQHF
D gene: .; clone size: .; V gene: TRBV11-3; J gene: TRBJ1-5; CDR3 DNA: TGTGCCAGCAGCTTAATGGTTGACTCCATTTATCAGCCCCAGCATTTT; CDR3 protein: CASSLMVDSIYQPQHF
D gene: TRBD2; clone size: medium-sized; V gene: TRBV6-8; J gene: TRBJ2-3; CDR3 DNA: TGTGCCAGCAGTGAGCTGCGGGGGTCCACAGATACGCAGTATTTT; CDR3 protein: CASSELRGSTDTQYF
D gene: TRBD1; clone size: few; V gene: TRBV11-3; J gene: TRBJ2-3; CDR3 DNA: TGTGCCAGCAGCTCACGGACAGGGGGGGATACGCAGTATTTT; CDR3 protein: CASSSRTGGDTQYF
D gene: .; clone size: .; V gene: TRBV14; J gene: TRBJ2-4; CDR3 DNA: TGTGCCAGCAGCCAAGTCAAAAACATTCAGTACTTC; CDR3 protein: CASSQVKNIQYF
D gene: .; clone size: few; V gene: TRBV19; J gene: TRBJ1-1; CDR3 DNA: TGTGCCAGTATTAGGAACACTGAAGCTTTCTTT; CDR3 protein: CASIRNTEAFF
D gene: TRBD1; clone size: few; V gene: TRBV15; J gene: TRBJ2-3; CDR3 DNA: TGTGCCACCAGCAAACGACAGGGGAACACAGATACGCAGTATTTT; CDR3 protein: CATSKRQGNTDTQYF
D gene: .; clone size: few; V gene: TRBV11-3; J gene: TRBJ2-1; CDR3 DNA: TGTGCCAGCAGCTTGTATGCGACCCTCAATGAGCAGTTCTTC; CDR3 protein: CASSLYATLNEQFF
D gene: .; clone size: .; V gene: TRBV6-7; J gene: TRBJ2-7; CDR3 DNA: TGTGCCACCAAGGGCGTTTCCTACGAGCAGTACTTC; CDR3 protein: CATKGVSYEQYF
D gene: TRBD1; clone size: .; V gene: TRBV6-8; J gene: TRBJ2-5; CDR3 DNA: TGTGCCAGCACCCCTGCCCCAACAGGGGGAGAAGAGACCCAGTACTTC; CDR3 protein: CASTPAPTGGEETQYF
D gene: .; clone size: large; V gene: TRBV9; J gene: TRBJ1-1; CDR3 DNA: TGTGCCAGCAGGAACAGGGCTGGAGTCACTGAAGCTTTCTTT; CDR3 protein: CASRNRAGVTEAFF
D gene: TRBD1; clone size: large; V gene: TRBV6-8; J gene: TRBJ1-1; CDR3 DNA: TGTGCCAGCAGCCAATCTGCAGGGGGGTTCACTGAAGCTTTCTTT; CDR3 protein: CASSQSAGGFTEAFF
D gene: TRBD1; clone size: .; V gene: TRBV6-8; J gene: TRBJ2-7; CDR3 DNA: TGTGCCAGCAGTTTGCACAGGGGGATGAACGAGCAGTACTTC; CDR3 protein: CASSLHRGMNEQYF
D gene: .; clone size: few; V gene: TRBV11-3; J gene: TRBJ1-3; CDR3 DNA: TGTGCCAGCAGCTTAGATAGGGGATTCGGAAACACCATATATTTT; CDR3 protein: CASSLDRGFGNTIYF
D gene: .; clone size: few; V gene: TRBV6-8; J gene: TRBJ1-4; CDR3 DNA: TGTGCCAGCAGCCCAGGGTACGAAAAACTGTTTTTT; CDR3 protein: CASSPGYEKLFF
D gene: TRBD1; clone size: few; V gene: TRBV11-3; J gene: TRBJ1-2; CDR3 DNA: TGTGCCAGCAGCCGGAGGGACAGCAATTTCTATGGCTACACCTTC; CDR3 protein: CASSRRDSNFYGYTF
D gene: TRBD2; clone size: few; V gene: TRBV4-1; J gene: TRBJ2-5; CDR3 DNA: TGCGCCAGCAGCATACTAGCGGGGGAGATCCAAGAGACCCAGTACTTC; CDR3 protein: CASSILAGEIQETQYF
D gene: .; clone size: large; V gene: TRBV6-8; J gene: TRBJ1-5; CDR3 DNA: TGTGCCAGCAGTTACTCGTTACGAGGGGATCAGCCCCAGCATTTT; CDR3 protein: CASSYSLRGDQPQHF
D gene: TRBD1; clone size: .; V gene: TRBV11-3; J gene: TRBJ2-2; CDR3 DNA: TGTGCCAGCAGCTTCCCCCCGGACAGGGCCTTACCCTACACCGGGGAGCTGTTTTTT; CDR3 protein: CASSFPPDRALPYTGELFF
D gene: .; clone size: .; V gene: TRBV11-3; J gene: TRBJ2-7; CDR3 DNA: TGTGCCAGCAGCTTATCATGGAATTCCTACGAGCAGTACTTC; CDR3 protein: CASSLSWNSYEQYF
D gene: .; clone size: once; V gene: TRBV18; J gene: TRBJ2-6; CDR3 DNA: TGTGCCAGCTCACAGGGGGCTGGGGCCAACGTCCTGACTTTC; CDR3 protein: CASSQGAGANVLTF
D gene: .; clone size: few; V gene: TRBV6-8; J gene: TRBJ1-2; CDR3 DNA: TGTGCCAGCAGTTACTCGGGGAACTCGATTTATGGCTACACCTTC; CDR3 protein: CASSYSGNSIYGYTF
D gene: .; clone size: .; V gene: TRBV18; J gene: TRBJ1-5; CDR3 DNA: TGTGCCAGCTCAGAGGCCATCGCTGCAGGCAATCAGCCCCAGCATTTT; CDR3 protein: CASSEAIAAGNQPQHF
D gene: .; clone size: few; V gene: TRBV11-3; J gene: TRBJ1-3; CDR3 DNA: TGTGCCAGCAGCTTAACCCGGACTGGAAACACCATATATTTT; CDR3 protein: CASSLTRTGNTIYF
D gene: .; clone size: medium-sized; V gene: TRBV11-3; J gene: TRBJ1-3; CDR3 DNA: TGTGCCAGCAGCCGGGTCAGCTCTGGAAACACCATATATTTT; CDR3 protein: CASSRVSSGNTIYF
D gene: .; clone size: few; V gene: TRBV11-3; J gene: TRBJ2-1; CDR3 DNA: TGTGCCAGCCCTGGGGGGCAGGTAAACAATGAGCAGTTCTTC; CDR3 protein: CASPGGQVNNEQFF
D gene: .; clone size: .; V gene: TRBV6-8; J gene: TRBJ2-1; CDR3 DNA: TGTGCCAGCAGTTCCCCCCCCTCCAGCGAGCAGTTCTTC; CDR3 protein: CASSSPPSSEQFF
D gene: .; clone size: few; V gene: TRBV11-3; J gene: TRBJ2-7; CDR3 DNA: TGTGCCAGCAGCTTAGGGGCACGGGTCGACGAGCAGTACTTC; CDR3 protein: CASSLGARVDEQYF
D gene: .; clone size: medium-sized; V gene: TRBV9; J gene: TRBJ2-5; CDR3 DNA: TGTGCCAGCATGGCGGCCGGGGAGACCCAGTACTTC; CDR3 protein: CASMAAGETQYF
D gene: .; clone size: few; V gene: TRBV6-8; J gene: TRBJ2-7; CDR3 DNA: TGTGCCAGCAGTTACTCGGGATTTTCCGAGCAGTACTTC; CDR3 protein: CASSYSGFSEQYF
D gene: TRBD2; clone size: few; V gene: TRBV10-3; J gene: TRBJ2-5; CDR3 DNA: TGTGCCATCAGTGAGCTGGGGACTAGCGGGGGGGATGGCTTACACGGGACCCAGTACTTC; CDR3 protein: CAISELGTSGGDGLHGTQYF
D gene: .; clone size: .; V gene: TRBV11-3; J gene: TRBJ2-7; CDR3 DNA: TGTGCCAGCAGCTTAGTAGTCGACTCCATCTCCTACGAGCAGTACTTC; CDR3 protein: CASSLVVDSISYEQYF
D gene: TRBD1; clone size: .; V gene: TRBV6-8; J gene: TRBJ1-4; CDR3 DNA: TGTGCCAGCAAGACGGGGGGACAGGCTAATGAAAAACTGTTTTTT; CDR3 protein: CASKTGGQANEKLFF
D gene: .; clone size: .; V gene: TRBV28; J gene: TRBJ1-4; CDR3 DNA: TGTGCCAGCCACCCTTTTGGGACTAATGAAAAACTGTTTTTT; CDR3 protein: CASHPFGTNEKLFF
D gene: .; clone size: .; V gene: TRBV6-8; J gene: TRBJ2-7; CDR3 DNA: TGTGCCAGCAGTTCAGCTTGGACCGATCAGTACTTC; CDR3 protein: CASSSAWTDQYF